The 7 T cell receptor beta chains listed next were all sequenced from one sample in a study of blood T cell repertoires in COVID-19. The method was immunoSEQ multiplex PCR; TCRdb's version includes in-frame clones alone and lacks a portion of them. Of some 150,000 clones listed, about 86% are singletons. Specimen: peripheral blood. Receptors originate from a man aged 70-80 years with acute or convalescent COVID-19.

The gene calls are TRBV19 and TRBJ1-5; weak D call: TRBD1 (6 bases). This CDR3 contains 18 residues. The ends were cut back, 3 bases at V and 0 bases at J, with 18 bases in the middle. CDR1 and CDR2 (germline): LNHDA, SQIVND (reference sequence). The CDR3 DNA sequence: TGTGCCAGTAGTATCAGGCAGGGGAGTGGGTATAGCAATCAGCCCCAGCATTTT. Its translation: CASSIRQGSGYSNQPQHF.

This clone has more than one count but fewer than ten. The chain recombines TRBV6-5 with TRBJ2-7, with 11 nucleotides matching TRBD1. Germline CDR1 is MNHEY and CDR2 is SVGAGI. Losses at the gene ends were 7 bases for V and 3 bases for J; bases not matched to a gene: 5. The length of the CDR3 is 14 residues. This CDR3 is CASITGTGGYEQYF. The CDR3 DNA follows: TGTGCCAGCATCACGGGGACAGGGGGCTACGAGCAGTACTTC.

J is TRBJ1-2 and V is TRBV5-3; D not resolved. TRBV5-3 is known as an ORF, though its function is uncertain. The V and J ends lost 6 bases and 8 bases respectively, with 11 bases between them. The CDR3 contains 11 residues. Written as DNA, the CDR3 is TGTGCCAGAACCGGGGTGGAGGGCTACACCTTC. Protein product: CARTGVEGYTF.

Only one count was recorded for this clone. The chain uses TRBV27 and TRBJ1-1; D is perhaps TRBD1 (6 bases). The germline V gene encodes CDR1 MNHEY and CDR2 SMNVEV (reference sequence). Between the trimmed V and J ends, which lost 7 bases and 1 base, there was a span of 13 bases. CDR3 size: 14 residues. The CDR3 here is CASNPGHPNTEAFF. The DNA for the CDR3 is TGTGCCAGCAACCCGGGACATCCGAACACTGAAGCTTTCTTT.

The rearrangement uses TRBV11-2 and TRBJ2-2; 10 nucleotides line up with TRBD1. J lost 5 bases, V lost 5 bases, and 5 bases had no gene match. Germline assignment: CDR1 SGHAT and CDR2 FQNNGV. This CDR3 is 15 amino acids long. This chain's CDR3 is CASSRTGGRTGELFF. The CDR3 bases are TGTGCCAGCAGCCGGACAGGGGGACGGACCGGGGAGCTGTTTTTT.

The V gene is TRBV6-4, the J gene TRBJ2-3; D is perhaps TRBD2 (6 bases). Deletions cut 4 bases from V and 0 bases from J, with 11 bases between. There are 15 residues in the CDR3. Germline CDR1 and CDR2: MRHNA and SNTAGT. The CDR3 protein is CASSAGRRSTDTQYF. The CDR3 DNA reads TGTGCCAGCAGTGCCGGGAGAAGGAGCACAGATACGCAGTATTTT.

The chain combines TRBV5-4 with TRBJ1-4, with a weak D call TRBD1 (6 bases). The CDR3 is made up of 14 amino acids. V lost 4 bases and J 8 bases, leaving 15 bases between the germline ends. CDR1 is SGHNT, CDR2 YYREEE, per germline (reference sequence). The DNA of the CDR3 is TGTGCCAGCAGCGTGGACAGAATACCAGAAAAACTGTTTTTT. Translation gives CASSVDRIPEKLFF.